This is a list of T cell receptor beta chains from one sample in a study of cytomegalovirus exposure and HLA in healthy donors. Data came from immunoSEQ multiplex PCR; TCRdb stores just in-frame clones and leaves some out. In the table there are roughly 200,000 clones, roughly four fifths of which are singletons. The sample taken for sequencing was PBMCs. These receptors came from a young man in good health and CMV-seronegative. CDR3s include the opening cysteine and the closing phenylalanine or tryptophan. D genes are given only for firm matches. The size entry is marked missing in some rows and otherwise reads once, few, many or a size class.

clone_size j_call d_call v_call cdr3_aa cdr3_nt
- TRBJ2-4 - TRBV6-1 CASSEGWGERVKNIQYF TGTGCCAGCAGTGAAGGGTGGGGCGAGCGGGTCAAAAACATTCAGTACTTC
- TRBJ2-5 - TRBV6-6 CASSFARETQYF TGTGCCAGCAGTTTCGCCCGGGAGACCCAGTACTTC
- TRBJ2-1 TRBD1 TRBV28 CARGTGSGEQFF TGTGCCAGGGGGACAGGGAGTGGTGAGCAGTTCTTC
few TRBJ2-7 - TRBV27 CASSPETGSTAYEQYF TGTGCCAGCAGCCCGGAAACAGGGAGCACGGCCTACGAGCAGTACTTC
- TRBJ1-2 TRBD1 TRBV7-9 CASSFSTGGFGYTF TGTGCCAGCAGCTTCTCGACAGGGGGCTTTGGCTACACCTTC
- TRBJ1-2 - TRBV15 CATSREWATGGYTF TGTGCCACCAGCAGAGAATGGGCTACTGGGGGCTACACCTTC
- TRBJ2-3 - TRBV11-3 CASSLRTDTQYF TGTGCCAGCAGCCTCCGCACAGATACGCAGTATTTT
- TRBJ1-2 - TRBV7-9 CASSLRRTDPRDGYTF TGTGCCAGCAGCTTACGCCGTACCGATCCGAGGGATGGCTACACCTTC
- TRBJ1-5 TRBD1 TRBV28 CASSLINLGQGASQPQHF TGTGCCAGCAGTTTAATCAATTTGGGACAGGGGGCTTCTCAGCCCCAGCATTTT
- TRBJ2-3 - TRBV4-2 CASSQETPPRTDTQYF TGTGCCAGCAGCCAAGAAACCCCCCCTAGGACAGATACGCAGTATTTT
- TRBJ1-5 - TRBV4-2 CASSQSRDQPQHF TGTGCCAGCAGCCAAAGCAGGGATCAGCCCCAGCATTTT
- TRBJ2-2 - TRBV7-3 CASSPSGGLNTGELFF TGTGCCAGCAGCCCTTCCGGGGGACTGAACACCGGGGAGCTGTTTTTT
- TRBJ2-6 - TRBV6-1 CASTRQVANVLTF TGTGCCAGCACCCGACAGGTGGCCAACGTCCTGACTTTC
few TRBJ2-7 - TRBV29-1 CSVQGSSYEQYF TGCAGCGTCCAGGGGAGCTCCTACGAGCAGTACTTC
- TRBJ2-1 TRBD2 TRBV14 CASSHVSGRGAYNEQFF TGTGCCAGCAGCCATGTAAGCGGGAGAGGGGCGTACAATGAGCAGTTCTTC
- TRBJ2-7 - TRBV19 CASSISARLDEQYF TGTGCCAGTAGTATATCGGCTAGACTTGACGAGCAGTACTTC
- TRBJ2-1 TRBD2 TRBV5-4 CASSKPGLADNEQFF TGTGCCAGCAGCAAGCCGGGACTAGCGGACAATGAGCAGTTCTTC
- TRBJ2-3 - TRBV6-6 CASSLTQYF TGTGCCAGCAGCCTTACGCAGTATTTT
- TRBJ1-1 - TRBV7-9 CASSEAGYVRAFF TGTGCCAGCAGCGAGGCGGGGTATGTGAGAGCTTTCTTT
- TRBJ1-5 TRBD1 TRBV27 CASRRQGSNQPQHF TGTGCCAGCAGGAGACAGGGGTCCAATCAGCCCCAGCATTTT
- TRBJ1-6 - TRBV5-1 CASSDRYSPLHF TGCGCCAGCAGTGACAGATATTCACCCCTCCACTTT
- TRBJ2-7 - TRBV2 CASSRDLSSYEQYF TGTGCCAGCAGTAGAGACTTAAGTTCCTACGAGCAGTACTTC
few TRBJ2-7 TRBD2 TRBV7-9 CASSKGSGGLGEQYF TGTGCCAGCAGCAAAGGAAGCGGGGGGCTGGGGGAGCAGTACTTC
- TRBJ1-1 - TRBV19 CASSYSLGAFF TGTGCCAGTAGTTACTCTCTCGGAGCTTTCTTT
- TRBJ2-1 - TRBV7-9 CASSLGASGYNEQFF TGTGCCAGCAGCTTAGGAGCCAGCGGCTACAATGAGCAGTTCTTC
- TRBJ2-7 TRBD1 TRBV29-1 CSVVRDRGFYEQYF TGCAGCGTTGTTCGGGACAGGGGGTTTTACGAGCAGTACTTC
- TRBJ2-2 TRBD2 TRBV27 CASSRPSGINTGELFF TGTGCCAGCAGTCGCCCTAGCGGAATAAACACCGGGGAGCTGTTTTTT
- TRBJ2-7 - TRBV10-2 CASSPGGYEQYF TGCGCCAGCAGCCCAGGTGGATACGAGCAGTACTTC
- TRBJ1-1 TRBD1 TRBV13 CASSFGTGKNTEAFF TGTGCCAGCAGCTTTGGGACAGGAAAGAACACTGAAGCTTTCTTT
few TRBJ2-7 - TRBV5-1 CASSLLGVEQYF TGCGCCAGCAGCTTGTTAGGGGTCGAGCAGTACTTC
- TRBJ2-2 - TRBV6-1 CASSEARANTGELFF TGTGCCAGCAGTGAAGCGCGGGCGAACACCGGGGAGCTGTTTTTT
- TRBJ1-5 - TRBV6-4 CASSSATGSFPICPQHF TGTGCCAGCAGTAGCGCCACAGGGTCTTTCCCCATTTGTCCCCAGCATTTT
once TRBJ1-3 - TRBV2 CASSGPDGNTIYF TGTGCCAGCAGTGGCCCAGATGGAAACACCATATATTTT
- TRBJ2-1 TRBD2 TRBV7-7 CASSSLGSGLEANEQFF TGTGCCAGCAGCTCCCTGGGGTCCGGACTAGAGGCCAATGAGCAGTTCTTC
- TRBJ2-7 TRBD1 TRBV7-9 CASSLVQTGGGYEQYF TGTGCCAGCAGCTTAGTCCAGACAGGGGGCGGGTACGAGCAGTACTTC
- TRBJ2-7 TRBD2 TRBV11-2 CASLGLLAGGLSYEQYF TGTGCCAGTCTGGGTTTACTAGCGGGAGGGCTTTCCTACGAGCAGTACTTC
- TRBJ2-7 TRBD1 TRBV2 CASSELNWVTGGEQYF TGTGCCAGCAGTGAATTAAATTGGGTGACAGGGGGCGAGCAGTACTTC
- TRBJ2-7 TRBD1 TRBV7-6 CASSRRDRVHEQYF TGTGCCAGCAGCCGTCGCGACAGGGTCCACGAGCAGTACTTC
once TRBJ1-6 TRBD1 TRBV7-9 CASSLETYRGRGSPLHF TGTGCCAGCAGCTTAGAGACATACAGGGGGCGCGGATCACCCCTCCACTTT
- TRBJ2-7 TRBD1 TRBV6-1 CASLGQAYEQYF TGTGCCAGCTTAGGACAGGCCTACGAGCAGTACTTC
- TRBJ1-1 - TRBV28 CASSQGHLNTEAFF TGTGCCAGCAGCCAGGGACACCTGAACACTGAAGCTTTCTTT
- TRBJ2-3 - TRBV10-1 CASSEQSASTDTQYF TGCGCCAGCAGTGAACAGAGTGCTAGCACAGATACGCAGTATTTT
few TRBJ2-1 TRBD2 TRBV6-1 CASSERTSGYNEQFF TGTGCCAGCAGTGAACGGACTAGCGGCTACAATGAGCAGTTCTTC
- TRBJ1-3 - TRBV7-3 CASSSANRETIYF TGTGCCAGCAGCTCCGCGAACAGGGAAACCATATATTTT
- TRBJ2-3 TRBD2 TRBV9 CASSAGLVVTDTQYF TGTGCCAGCAGCGCCGGACTAGTAGTAACAGATACGCAGTATTTT
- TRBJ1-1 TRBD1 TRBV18 CASSLRDSDSEAFF TGTGCCAGCTCACTCCGGGACAGCGACTCTGAAGCTTTCTTT
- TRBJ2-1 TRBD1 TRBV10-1 CASSDFFPGTGSSYNEQFF TGCGCCAGCAGTGACTTCTTTCCAGGGACAGGCAGCTCCTACAATGAGCAGTTCTTC
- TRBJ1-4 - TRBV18 CASSPPAQGRPAF TGTGCCAGCTCGCCCCCGGCCCAGGGTCGGCCGGCTTTT
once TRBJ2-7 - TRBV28 CASSSLQPGSYEQYF TGTGCCAGCAGTTCCCTCCAACCAGGCTCCTACGAGCAGTACTTC
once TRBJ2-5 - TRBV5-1 CASNLQAGPQETQYF TGCGCCAGCAACCTCCAGGCAGGGCCACAAGAGACCCAGTACTTC
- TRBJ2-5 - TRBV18 CASSLHTQETQYF TGTGCCAGCTCACTACACACCCAAGAGACCCAGTACTTC